The rows below give T cell receptor beta chains drawn from one sample of a study of patients and donors after allogeneic stem cell transplantation. TCRdb used MiXCR to reprocess the RT-PCR reads, holding one entry per CDR3 protein. The sample lists about a million distinct CDR3 sequences; more than 15% were seen once. Sequenced sample: blood, either unsorted or a sorted T cell fraction (not recorded which). Receptor source: a human donor who was either an allogeneic HSCT recipient or a stem cell or donor lymphocyte infusion donor (not recorded which). It is not recorded whose cells these are; they may come from a transplant donor. The CDR3 runs from the conserved cysteine through the conserved F or W. D genes are given only for firm matches. For some rows the clone size is stated as once, few or many, or as a class when expanded; others skip it.

clone_size: NA
v_call: TRBV10-3
j_call: TRBJ1-1
d_call: TRBD1
cdr3_aa: CAISEIDRDHTEAFF
cdr3_nt: TGTGCCATCAGTGAGATCGACAGGGACCACACTGAAGCTTTCTTT

clone_size: NA
v_call: TRBV4-1
j_call: TRBJ2-7
d_call: TRBD1
cdr3_aa: CASSQVPNGPGQGSCEQYF
cdr3_nt: TGCGCCAGCAGCCAAGTTCCCAATGGACCGGGACAGGGATCCTGCGAGCAGTACTTC

clone_size: few
v_call: TRBV25-1
j_call: TRBJ2-2
d_call: TRBD2
cdr3_aa: CASSEESSGGLTGELFF
cdr3_nt: TGTGCCAGCAGTGAAGAGAGTAGCGGGGGTCTAACCGGGGAGCTGTTTTTT

clone_size: many
v_call: TRBV6-1
j_call: TRBJ1-5
d_call: TRBD1
cdr3_aa: CASSPGQGYNQPQHF
cdr3_nt: TGTGCCAGCAGCCCGGGACAGGGTTACAATCAGCCCCAGCATTTT

clone_size: NA
v_call: TRBV9
j_call: TRBJ1-1
d_call: TRBD1
cdr3_aa: CASSLTTGLRTEAFF
cdr3_nt: TGTGCCAGCAGCCTAACGACAGGGCTCCGGACTGAAGCTTTCTTT

clone_size: few
v_call: TRBV15
j_call: TRBJ2-7
d_call: NA
cdr3_aa: CATSRGSDYPRDEQYF
cdr3_nt: TGTGCCACCAGCAGAGGTTCTGATTACCCGAGGGACGAGCAGTACTTC

clone_size: NA
v_call: TRBV27
j_call: TRBJ1-2
d_call: TRBD1
cdr3_aa: CASSFVPDRGLDYTF
cdr3_nt: TGTGCCAGCAGTTTTGTCCCGGACAGGGGACTCGACTACACCTTC

clone_size: NA
v_call: TRBV20-1
j_call: TRBJ1-1
d_call: NA
cdr3_aa: CSAEDGGNTEAFF
cdr3_nt: TGCAGTGCTGAGGACGGGGGGAACACTGAAGCTTTCTTT

clone_size: few
v_call: TRBV27
j_call: TRBJ1-5
d_call: NA
cdr3_aa: CASGPLGNQPQHF
cdr3_nt: TGTGCCAGCGGTCCCCTGGGCAATCAGCCCCAGCATTTT

clone_size: NA
v_call: TRBV2
j_call: TRBJ1-5
d_call: NA
cdr3_aa: CASSPSVRGQHF
cdr3_nt: TGTGCCAGCAGTCCGAGTGTTCGGGGACAGCATTTT

clone_size: many
v_call: TRBV20-1
j_call: TRBJ1-2
d_call: TRBD1
cdr3_aa: CSARLQGAGGYTF
cdr3_nt: TGCAGTGCTAGGTTACAGGGGGCCGGCGGCTACACCTTC

clone_size: few
v_call: TRBV29-1
j_call: TRBJ2-5
d_call: NA
cdr3_aa: CSVVGPPSETQYF
cdr3_nt: TGCAGCGTTGTGGGGCCGCCTTCAGAGACCCAGTACTTC

clone_size: NA
v_call: TRBV4-1
j_call: TRBJ2-1
d_call: NA
cdr3_aa: CASSQDEVRWLVHNEQFF
cdr3_nt: TGCGCCAGCAGCCAAGATGAAGTCCGGTGGCTAGTCCACAATGAGCAGTTCTTC

clone_size: many
v_call: TRBV7-7
j_call: TRBJ2-7
d_call: TRBD2
cdr3_aa: CASSSGLAGVYEQYF
cdr3_nt: TGTGCCAGCAGTTCCGGACTAGCGGGGGTTTACGAGCAGTACTTC

clone_size: NA
v_call: TRBV5-6
j_call: TRBJ1-2
d_call: TRBD1
cdr3_aa: CASSSSGGTYGYTF
cdr3_nt: TGTGCCAGCAGCTCTTCAGGGGGCACCTATGGCTACACCTTC

clone_size: few
v_call: TRBV20-1
j_call: TRBJ2-3
d_call: TRBD1
cdr3_aa: CSAPTGTASTDTQYF
cdr3_nt: TGCAGTGCCCCGACCGGGACAGCTAGCACAGATACGCAGTATTTT

clone_size: few
v_call: TRBV3-1
j_call: TRBJ2-5
d_call: TRBD1
cdr3_aa: CASSQTRQGPQETQYF
cdr3_nt: TGTGCCAGCAGCCAGACACGACAGGGACCCCAAGAGACCCAGTACTTC

clone_size: NA
v_call: TRBV6-1
j_call: TRBJ1-1
d_call: NA
cdr3_aa: CAGRDTGSTEAFF
cdr3_nt: TGTGCCGGCCGAGACACAGGGAGCACTGAAGCTTTCTTT

clone_size: NA
v_call: TRBV2
j_call: TRBJ1-2
d_call: TRBD1
cdr3_aa: CASSPGQTSGYTF
cdr3_nt: TGTGCCAGTTCACCGGGACAGACTTCTGGCTACACCTTC

clone_size: NA
v_call: TRBV20-1
j_call: TRBJ1-3
d_call: NA
cdr3_aa: CSAGGPGNTIYF
cdr3_nt: TGCAGTGCTGGGGGTCCTGGAAACACCATATATTTT

clone_size: NA
v_call: TRBV15
j_call: TRBJ1-5
d_call: NA
cdr3_aa: CATSGVSDQPQHF
cdr3_nt: TGTGCCACCAGCGGGGTAAGCGATCAGCCCCAGCATTTT

clone_size: few
v_call: TRBV10-3
j_call: TRBJ2-5
d_call: NA
cdr3_aa: CAISESRELVGETQYF
cdr3_nt: TGTGCCATCAGTGAGTCCCGGGAGTTGGTGGGAGAGACCCAGTACTTC

clone_size: NA
v_call: TRBV15
j_call: TRBJ2-1
d_call: TRBD2
cdr3_aa: CATSRALAGEYNEQFF
cdr3_nt: TGTGCCACCAGCAGAGCACTAGCGGGAGAGTACAATGAGCAGTTCTTC

clone_size: NA
v_call: TRBV5-4
j_call: TRBJ2-7
d_call: TRBD1
cdr3_aa: CASRTGMVDEQYF
cdr3_nt: TGTGCCAGCCGGACAGGGATGGTAGACGAGCAGTACTTC

clone_size: few
v_call: TRBV5-1
j_call: TRBJ1-4
d_call: TRBD1
cdr3_aa: CASSLFGQGLANEKLFF
cdr3_nt: TGCGCCAGCAGCTTGTTCGGACAGGGTTTGGCTAATGAAAAACTGTTTTTT

clone_size: few
v_call: TRBV6-5
j_call: TRBJ1-2
d_call: TRBD1
cdr3_aa: CASSYSSTGGPYGYTF
cdr3_nt: TGTGCCAGCAGTTACTCGAGTACAGGGGGGCCCTATGGCTACACCTTC

clone_size: few
v_call: TRBV5-6
j_call: TRBJ2-2
d_call: NA
cdr3_aa: CASSSGRSNSGDTGELFF
cdr3_nt: TGTGCCAGCAGCTCCGGTAGGTCTAATTCCGGTGACACCGGGGAGCTGTTTTTT

clone_size: few
v_call: TRBV7-9
j_call: TRBJ2-1
d_call: TRBD2
cdr3_aa: CASRPQREYYNEQFF
cdr3_nt: TGTGCCAGCAGACCCCAGCGGGAGTATTACAATGAGCAGTTCTTC

clone_size: NA
v_call: TRBV7-2
j_call: TRBJ1-1
d_call: NA
cdr3_aa: CASSPMGRLGNTEAFF
cdr3_nt: TGTGCCAGCAGCCCCATGGGCAGGTTGGGGAACACTGAAGCTTTCTTT

clone_size: few
v_call: TRBV24-1
j_call: TRBJ1-4
d_call: NA
cdr3_aa: CATRSDAANEKLFF
cdr3_nt: TGTGCCACCCGGTCTGACGCAGCTAATGAAAAACTGTTTTTT